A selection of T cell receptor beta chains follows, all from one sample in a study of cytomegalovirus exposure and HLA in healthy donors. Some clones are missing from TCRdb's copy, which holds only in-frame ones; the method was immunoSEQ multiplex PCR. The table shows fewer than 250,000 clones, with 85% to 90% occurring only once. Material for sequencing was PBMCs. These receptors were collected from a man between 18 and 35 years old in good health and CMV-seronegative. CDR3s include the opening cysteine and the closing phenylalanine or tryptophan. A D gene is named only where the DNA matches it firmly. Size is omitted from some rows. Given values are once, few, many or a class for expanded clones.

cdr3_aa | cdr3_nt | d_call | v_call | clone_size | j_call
CASSSSSGALIDTQYF | TGCGCCAGCAGCAGTTCTAGCGGGGCCCTAATTGATACGCAGTATTTT | TRBD2 | TRBV5-1 | . | TRBJ2-3
CASSREGDMDFSGANVLTF | TGTGCCAGCTCCCGGGAGGGGGACATGGATTTCTCTGGGGCCAACGTCCTGACTTTC | TRBD2 | TRBV27 | . | TRBJ2-6
CASSPSQGEIFEKLFF | TGTGCCAGCAGTCCATCACAGGGGGAGATTTTTGAAAAACTGTTTTTT | TRBD1 | TRBV27 | . | TRBJ1-4
CASSLEGLAVFDEQFF | TGTGCCAGCAGCTTGGAGGGACTAGCTGTTTTCGATGAGCAGTTCTTC | TRBD2 | TRBV5-5 | . | TRBJ2-1
CASNADYGYTF | TGTGCCAGTAATGCAGACTATGGCTACACCTTC | . | TRBV19 | . | TRBJ1-2
CASSGDLGVQPQHF | TGTGCCAGCAGTGGGGACTTAGGGGTCCAGCCCCAGCATTTT | . | TRBV6-1 | . | TRBJ1-5
CAASKGGMNNEQFF | TGTGCCGCCTCAAAAGGGGGTATGAACAATGAGCAGTTCTTC | . | TRBV9 | . | TRBJ2-1
CASSQEKRGTWETQYF | TGCGCCAGCAGCCAAGAAAAGAGGGGGACCTGGGAGACCCAGTACTTC | . | TRBV4-1 | few | TRBJ2-5
CASSVYGRGGNTGELFF | TGTGCCAGCAGCGTATACGGGAGGGGAGGAAACACCGGGGAGCTGTTTTTT | TRBD2 | TRBV9 | once | TRBJ2-2
CASSVVVSSAGIAKNIQYF | TGTGCCAGCAGCGTAGTTGTTTCGTCGGCGGGGATAGCCAAAAACATTCAGTACTTC | . | TRBV9 | . | TRBJ2-4
CASSQETGLAGATDTQYF | TGCGCCAGCAGCCAAGAAACGGGACTAGCGGGGGCCACAGATACGCAGTATTTT | TRBD2 | TRBV4-1 | . | TRBJ2-3